The 7 T cell receptor beta chains below all came from one sample that was sequenced in a study of T-cell memory formation after mild COVID-19 (dated by TCRdb to the early 2020s). The library was prepared using 5' RACE. TCRdb shows the sequencer as Illumina NovaSeq 6000. TCRdb trimmed public reads at Q25 via fastp, called clones via MiXCR and kept in-frame beta chains. Here each entry gathers all rows of one CDR3 protein and keeps the most common genes and DNA. Counted in this sample were 150,000 or so distinct CDR3 sequences; roughly 14% of them appeared once. The ten largest clonotypes hold around 14% of the sample. Sequencing used PBMCs or a T cell subset sorted from them (not recorded which). The receptors come from an adult woman who had mild COVID-19 (a few samples of this study predate the infection). The sample titles of this study are shuffled in the database, so cell type and time point are left out; the donor was told from shared clones.

This clonotype was seen at least ten times. The chain joins TRBV7-3 to TRBJ2-5, with D possibly being TRBD1 or TRBD2 (5 bases each). The CDR3 extends over 15 amino acids. Trimming removed 5 bases from V and 5 bases from J, with 18 bases in between. Germline assignment: CDR1 SGHTA and CDR2 FQGTGA. This chain's CDR3 is CASSRATGPRETQYF. In nucleotides, the CDR3 is TGTGCCAGCAGCCGGGCCACGGGGCCCCGCGAGACCCAGTACTTC.

This clonotype was seen a few times. The V call is TRBV19, the J call TRBJ1-1; TRBD1 might be the D (5 bases). The CDR3 extends over 12 amino acids. Germline loops: CDR1 LNHDA, CDR2 SQIVND (reference sequence). Trimming stripped 5 bases from V and 8 bases from J, with 12 bases between. The CDR3: CASSGGANEAFF. The CDR3 DNA reads as TGTGCCAGTAGTGGAGGGGCGAACGAAGCTTTCTTT.

The chain recombines TRBV4-2 with TRBJ2-1; possibly TRBD2 for D (6 bases). The CDR3 has 15 residues. Germline CDR1 reads LGHNA; CDR2 reads YNFKEQ. The V end was cut by 1 base, the J end by 8 bases, with 15 bases between. The CDR3 sequence is CASSQVLREIDEQFF. DNA for the CDR3: TGTGCCAGCAGCCAAGTTCTCCGGGAGATCGATGAGCAGTTCTTC.

The V gene is TRBV9, the J gene TRBJ2-7; D not certain. V lost 3 bases, J lost 3 bases, and 10 bases lay in between. CDR1 is SGDLS, CDR2 YYNGEE, per germline. This CDR3 spans 13 amino acids. DNA for the CDR3: TGTGCCAGCAGCGCATCCCGACTCTACGAGCAGTACTTC. It encodes CASSASRLYEQYF.

The chain joins TRBV12-3 or TRBV12-4 to TRBJ2-1; no clear D gene. The V end lost 6 bases, the J end lost 10 bases, and 22 bases lay between the germline ends. This CDR3 comprises 15 residues. The DNA for the CDR3 is TGTGCCAGCAGCTATAAATTCTCCCTCGAATACGAGCAGTTCTTC. Protein: CASSYKFSLEYEQFF.

This clonotype was counted only a few times. This chain uses TRBV7-3 with TRBJ1-1; D is unresolved. The V and J ends lost 3 bases and 2 bases respectively, with 7 bases between them. This CDR3 comprises 13 residues. Looked up from germline, CDR1 is SGHTA and CDR2 is FQGTGA. Here the CDR3 reads CASSFTINTEAFF. The CDR3 bases are TGTGCCAGCAGCTTTACGATAAACACTGAAGCTTTCTTT.

The chain joins TRBV9 to TRBJ2-1; no clear D gene. This CDR3 has 12 residues. Trimming took 4 bases from V and 10 from J, leaving 12 bases between them. The germline gives CDR1 SGDLS, CDR2 YYNGEE. DNA for the CDR3: TGTGCCAGCAGCCCCCCCTCGGGCGAGCAGTTCTTC. This encodes CASSPPSGEQFF.